This T cell receptor beta chain originates from a study of cytomegalovirus exposure and HLA in healthy donors. Overall study findings and caveats: According to the study, 160 or so TCR beta chains were cytomegalovirus-associated.

CDR1 and CDR2 (germline): GTSNPN, SVGIG (reference sequence). V lost 1 base and J lost 5; bases outside the gene matches: 15. The CDR3 has 18 amino acids. Assay used: immunoSEQ multiplex PCR; TCRdb lists only in-frame clones, some missing. Found here are 250,000 to 400,000 clones, roughly nine tenths of them singletons; the top ten hold 1.2%. Regarding this clone: Antigen unknown.

The clonotype originates from a woman in her twenties or thirties in good health and CMV-seropositive. The chain combines TRBV30 with TRBJ2-3, with 10 bases aligning to TRBD2. Source material: PBMCs. CDR3 sequence: CAWSDLAGVYIDRDTQYF. In DNA, the CDR3 is TGTGCCTGGAGTGACCTAGCGGGAGTATACATAGATCGAGATACGCAGTATTTT.